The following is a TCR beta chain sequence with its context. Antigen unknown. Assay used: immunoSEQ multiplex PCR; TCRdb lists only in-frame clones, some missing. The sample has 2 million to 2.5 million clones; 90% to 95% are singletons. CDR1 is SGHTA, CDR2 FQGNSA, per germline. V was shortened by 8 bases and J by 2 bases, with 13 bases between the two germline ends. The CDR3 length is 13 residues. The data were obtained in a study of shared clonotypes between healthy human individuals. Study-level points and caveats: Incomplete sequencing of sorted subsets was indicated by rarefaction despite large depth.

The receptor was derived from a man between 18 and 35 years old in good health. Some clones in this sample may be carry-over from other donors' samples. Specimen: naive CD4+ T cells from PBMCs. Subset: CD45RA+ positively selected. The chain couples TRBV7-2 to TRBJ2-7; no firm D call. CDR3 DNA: TGTGCCAGCGGCGAAGACGGTGCCTACGAGCAGTACTTC. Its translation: CASGEDGAYEQYF.